Each of the 22 T cell receptor beta chains below was sequenced from the same sample in a study of PD-L1 blockade in urothelial cancer. Sequencing used immunoSEQ multiplex PCR; TCRdb keeps in-frame clones, though not all of them. The table lists tens of thousands of clones, 82% of them singletons. The starting material was PBMCs, obtained around atezolizumab (anti-PD-L1) treatment. The receptors were sampled from a man aged 65-85 years with urothelial cancer.

The V and J genes are TRBV15 and TRBJ2-5, with 9 positions matching TRBD1. Germline assignment: CDR1 LNHNV and CDR2 YYDKDF (reference sequence). V lost 2 bases and J lost 5; bases outside the gene matches: 9. The CDR3 has 16 amino acids. The CDR3 coding sequence is TGTGCCACCAGCAGATGGGACAGGGTGAATGGGGAGACCCAGTACTTC. Protein: CATSRWDRVNGETQYF.

This clone was observed a handful of times. This sequence joins TRBV7-9 and TRBJ1-1; D perhaps matches TRBD1 (5 bases). V was trimmed by 3 bases and J by 8 bases, leaving 13 bases between them. The CDR3 runs to 13 residues. The germline gives CDR1 SEHNR, CDR2 FQNEAQ (reference sequence). DNA for the CDR3: TGTGCCAGCAGCTTCGGGGGAAAGTTCGAAGCTTTCTTT. Translating it yields CASSFGGKFEAFF.

This chain joins TRBV19 and TRBJ1-6; tentatively, D is TRBD1 (5 bases). V dropped 5 bases and J dropped 7 bases, with 18 bases sitting between them. Germline lookup yields CDR1 LNHDA and CDR2 SQIVND (reference sequence). The CDR3 totals 16 residues. CDR3 residues: CASSLTWGGKNSPLHF. Written as DNA, the CDR3 is TGTGCCAGTAGTCTGACCTGGGGGGGGAAAAATTCACCCCTCCACTTT.

This clone has a single count. This chain joins TRBV6-1 and TRBJ1-5; D perhaps matches TRBD1 (6 bases). This CDR3 has 14 residues. Germline assignment: CDR1 MNHNS and CDR2 SASEGT. V was trimmed by 2 bases and J by 6 bases, leaving 11 bases between them. CDR3 DNA: TGTGCCAGCAGTGAACCGACAGGTTTTCAGCCCCAGCATTTT. Residues: CASSEPTGFQPQHF.

This clone was seen a handful of times. V is TRBV18 and J is TRBJ2-7; TRBD2 matches 9 bases. The CDR3 length is 16 residues. CDR1 and CDR2 (germline): KGHSH, LQKENI. V gave up 5 bases and J gave up 0 bases; unmatched junction bases: 8. CDR3 bases: TGTGCCAGCTCAGGAGGCAGCGGGGGGCTCTCCTACGAGCAGTACTTC. Protein sequence: CASSGGSGGLSYEQYF. The variable domain in full, completed from reference TRBV18 and TRBJ2-7, reads NAGVMQNPRHLVRRRGQEARLRCSPMKGHSHVYWYRQLPEEGLKFMVYLQKENIIDESGMPKERFSAEFPKEGPSILRIQQVVRGDSAAYFCASSGGSGGLSYEQYFGPGTRLTVT.

CDR3 in amino acids: CSVGLAGLQETQYF. CDR3 nucleotide sequence: TGCAGCGTTGGACTAGCGGGGCTCCAAGAGACCCAGTACTTC. V and J are TRBV29-1 and TRBJ2-5, with TRBD2 matching over 11 bases. The germline CDR1 and CDR2 sequences are SQVTM and ANQGSEA. Trimming at V came to 4 bases and at J to 1 base, leaving 2 bases not matched to a gene. CDR3 length equals 14 residues. Looking up the rest from reference TRBV29-1 and TRBJ2-5 gives the full variable domain: SAVISQKPSRDICQRGTSLTIQCQVDSQVTMMFWYRQQPGQSLTLIATANQGSEATYESGFVIDKFPISRPNLTFSTLTVSNMSPEDSSIYLCSVGLAGLQETQYFGPGTRLLVL.

The chain couples TRBV5-6 to TRBJ2-2, with a possible D match to TRBD1 (6 bases). The CDR3 totals 16 residues. CDR1 SGHDT and CDR2 YYEEEE come from the germline V gene. V was clipped by 4 bases and J by 4 bases, with 17 bases between them. The CDR3 DNA sequence: TGTGCCAGCAGCAGTGGACAGAATTTGGCCACCGGGGAGCTGTTTTTT. This sequence encodes CASSSGQNLATGELFF.

The chain links TRBV30 to TRBJ2-3, with 10 bases lining up with TRBD1. The length of the CDR3 is 14 residues. The germline CDR1 and CDR2 sequences are GTSNPN and SVGIG (reference sequence). V lost 4 bases to trimming and J lost 3 bases; unmatched junction nucleotides: 4. The chain's CDR3 is CAWTRDRGTDTQYF. The DNA of the CDR3 is TGTGCCTGGACCAGGGACAGGGGAACAGATACGCAGTATTTT.

V gene TRBV9 combines with J gene TRBJ2-1; 7 nucleotides line up with TRBD1. Germline values: CDR1 SGDLS, CDR2 YYNGEE. The CDR3 spans 15 residues. Trimming removed 0 bases from V and 3 bases from J; junction bases left unmatched: 3. The CDR3 nucleotides read TGTGCCAGCAGCGTAGTAGGGGGCCTCTACAATGAGCAGTTCTTC. Protein: CASSVVGGLYNEQFF.

This rearrangement joins TRBV15 to TRBJ2-5, with D possibly matching TRBD1 (6 bases). Looked up from germline, CDR1 is LNHNV and CDR2 is YYDKDF (reference sequence). The CDR3 runs to 14 residues. V lost 3 bases, J lost 2 bases, and 10 bases lay in between. Here the CDR3 DNA reads TGTGCCACCAGCAGGACAGGAATACAAGAGACCCAGTACTTC. As protein: CATSRTGIQETQYF.

The V and J genes are TRBV5-4 and TRBJ2-1; 15 bases agree with TRBD2. CDR3 length: 16 residues. CDR1 is SGHNT and CDR2 is YYREEE in the germline V gene (reference sequence). J lost 6 bases, V lost 0 bases, and 1 base had no gene match. CDR3 in DNA: TGTGCCAGCAGCTTGGCGGGACTAGCGGGAGGCAATGAGCAGTTCTTC. It is translated as CASSLAGLAGGNEQFF.

The gene calls are TRBV19 and TRBJ2-7; the match to TRBD1 covers 10 bases. From germline, CDR1 is LNHDA and CDR2 SQIVND (reference sequence). The CDR3 spans 18 residues. After removal of 4 bases from V and 2 bases from J, the junction contained 14 bases not matched to a gene. CDR3 nucleotide sequence: TGTGCCAGTAGTACCCAGAGGCCGGGGACAGGGGTTACCTACGAGCAGTACTTC. This codes for CASSTQRPGTGVTYEQYF.

This rearrangement joins TRBV2 to TRBJ1-2; D is undetermined. Germline-derived CDR1 and CDR2 are SNHLY and FYNNEI. The CDR3 covers 15 residues. Trimming took 7 bases from V and 1 from J, leaving 16 bases between them. Here the CDR3 DNA reads TGTGCCAGCAACAACCCCCCGAGACTTAACTATGGCTACACCTTC. Protein sequence: CASNNPPRLNYGYTF.

As to this clone: The sample contains more than one DNA sequence encoding this CDR3. The chain links TRBV5-1 to TRBJ2-1, with 9 positions matching TRBD2. The CDR3 totals 15 residues. V was pared by 4 bases and J by 0 bases, with 2 bases of the junction left unmatched. Germline CDR1 SGHRS, CDR2 YFSETQ. The CDR3 here is CASSISGSSYNEQFF. The CDR3 DNA follows: TGCGCCAGCAGCATTAGCGGGAGCTCCTACAATGAGCAGTTCTTC.

This chain uses TRBV6-6 with TRBJ1-3; D may be TRBD1 (5 bases). The ends were cut back, 0 bases at V and 0 bases at J, with 9 bases in the middle. The CDR3 is made up of 16 amino acids. CDR1 is MNHNY, CDR2 SVGAGI, per germline (reference sequence). CDR3 coding DNA: TGTGCCAGCAGTTACTCGGGGCGGATCTCTGGAAACACCATATATTTT. Residues: CASSYSGRISGNTIYF.

The genes are TRBV27 and TRBJ2-7; possible D gene TRBD1, 7 bases. V lost 7 bases and J 3 bases, leaving 19 bases between the germline ends. There are 15 residues in the CDR3. Germline CDR1 is MNHEY and CDR2 is SMNVEV (reference sequence). CDR3 in amino acids: CASTLRAGQNYEQYF. The CDR3 coding sequence is TGTGCCAGCACCCTCCGGGCGGGACAGAACTACGAGCAGTACTTC.

This clone was recorded only once. V usage is TRBV7-2 and J usage is TRBJ1-3; D not certain. CDR1 is SGHTA, CDR2 FQGNSA, per germline. The V end was cut by 5 bases, the J end by 2 bases, with 10 bases between. CDR3 length equals 14 residues. The CDR3 DNA reads as TGTGCCAGCAGCCGCGGTGAGGCTGGAAACACCATATATTTT. Its protein product is CASSRGEAGNTIYF.

This clone was counted between two and nine times. J is TRBJ2-7 and V is TRBV21-1; whether TRBD1, the table's D call, matches the DNA was not checked. TRBV21-1 is a listed pseudogene. The CDR3 consists of 14 residues. The CDR3 region is CASSKRGTGYEQYF. For the CDR3, the DNA is TGTGCCAGCAGCAAAAGGGGGACAGGCTACGAGCAGTACTTC.

The chain has TRBV28 and TRBJ2-7, with D tentatively TRBD2 (5 bases). The CDR3 consists of 15 residues. Trimming left V 6 bases short and J 0 bases short, with 15 bases between. Germline CDR1 is MDHEN and CDR2 is SYDVKM. The CDR3: CASRPGGRSSYEQYF. CDR3 bases: TGTGCCAGCAGACCCGGCGGGCGGAGCTCCTACGAGCAGTACTTC. The full variable domain, in which reference TRBV28 and TRBJ2-7 provide the parts outside the CDR3, is DVKVTQSSRYLVKRTGEKVFLECVQDMDHENMFWYRQDPGLGLRLIYFSYDVKMKEKGDIPEGYSVSREKKERFSLILESASTNQTSMYLCASRPGGRSSYEQYFGPGTRLTVT.

The chain joins TRBV11-2 to TRBJ2-3; TRBD2 matches 8 bases. The CDR3 is 15 amino acids. J gave up 2 bases and V 5 bases, and 6 bases lay outside the gene matches. Germline values: CDR1 SGHAT, CDR2 FQNNGV. The CDR3 DNA reads TGTGCCAGCAGCCCAATACTAGCGGACACAGATACGCAGTATTTT. Translated: CASSPILADTDTQYF.

This chain connects TRBV18 to TRBJ1-5; D may be TRBD1 (6 bases). CDR3 size: 16 residues. Per germline, CDR1 KGHSH and CDR2 LQKENI. Trimming left V 3 bases short and J 4 bases short, with 16 bases between. CDR3 loop: CASSPRAERGNQPQHF. As DNA, the CDR3 is TGTGCCAGCTCACCGAGGGCCGAGAGGGGGAATCAGCCCCAGCATTTT.

The rearrangement uses TRBV4-1 and TRBJ2-7; 7 positions match TRBD1. Germline lookup yields CDR1 MGHRA and CDR2 YSYEKL. V trimming: 1 base; J trimming: 2 bases; junction bases outside the gene matches: 2. The CDR3 is made up of 14 amino acids. Written as DNA, the CDR3 is TGCGCCAGCAGCCAAGGGGACAGCCCCTACGAGCAGTACTTC. It codes for CASSQGDSPYEQYF.